What follows are 14 T cell receptor beta chains derived from one specimen sequenced in a study of T cells in Graves' hyperthyroidism and ophthalmopathy. Using RNA transcripts as the source, TCR beta CDR3 regions were amplified. First-round RT-PCR targeting the TCR CDR3 was performed with the HTBI primer set. From the multiplex PCR reads, TCRdb called clonotypes with MiXCR, one entry per CDR3 protein. Seen here are 400,000 or so distinct CDR3 sequences, 11% to 15% observed once, and the top ten hold 28%. The sequencing sample was made of blood. These TCRs come from a man aged 45-65 years with Graves' ophthalmopathy.

This chain uses TRBV15 with TRBJ2-1; D uncertain. Germline loops: CDR1 LNHNV, CDR2 YYDKDF (reference sequence). CDR3 length: 16 residues. V lost 1 base and J 6 bases, leaving 16 bases between the germline ends. CDR3 DNA: TGTGCCACCAGCAGAGTTGTGGCGGCGTCCGGCAATGAGCAGTTCTTC. Amino acid sequence: CATSRVVAASGNEQFF. Combining the CDR3 with reference TRBV15 and TRBJ2-1 gives the whole variable domain DAMVIQNPRYQVTQFGKPVTLSCSQTLNHNVMYWYQQKSSQAPKLLFHYYDKDFNNEADTPDNFQSRRPNTSFCFLDIRSPGLGDTAMYLCATSRVVAASGNEQFFGPGTRLTVL.

The chain combines TRBV5-6 with TRBJ2-7; 12 bases line up with TRBD1. In germline, CDR1 is SGHDT, CDR2 YYEEEE. This CDR3 spans 15 amino acids. The ends lost 3 bases at V and 7 bases at J; junction bases unmatched: 8. The CDR3 coding sequence is TGTGCCAGCAGCTCACCCGGGACAGGGGGCGGTGAGCAGTACTTC. As protein: CASSSPGTGGGEQYF.

The chain employs TRBV6-1 and TRBJ2-2, with D possibly TRBD1 on 6 matching bases. Trimming pared 5 bases from V and 0 bases from J, leaving 16 bases between. Germline V gene sequence: CDR1 MNHNS, CDR2 SASEGT. The CDR3 loop spans 17 amino acids. This chain's CDR3 is CASSKSKPGANTGELFF. As DNA, the CDR3 is TGTGCCAGCAGTAAAAGTAAACCAGGGGCGAACACCGGGGAGCTGTTTTTT.

Only a few counts were recorded for this clonotype. With a much larger clone just one base away, this may be a read error. The rearrangement links TRBV11-2 to TRBJ2-1; 7 bases match TRBD2. This CDR3 region has 15 residues. V dropped 2 bases and J dropped 7; count of bases not matched to a gene: 8. CDR1 and CDR2 (germline): SGHAT, FQNNGV. CDR3 sequence: CASSLNGASGNEQFF. CDR3 coding DNA: TGTGCCAGCAGCTTAAATGGGGCTAGCGGAAATGAGCAGTTCTTC.

The chain has TRBV20-1 and TRBJ2-2, with no clear D. The ends were cut back, 6 bases at V and 1 base at J, with 15 bases in the middle. Germline CDR1 DFQATT, CDR2 SNEGSKA (reference sequence). This CDR3 spans 15 amino acids. The CDR3 reads CSATAGSRNTGELFF. The CDR3 DNA is TGCAGTGCCACTGCCGGGTCCAGGAACACCGGGGAGCTGTTTTTT.

This clonotype has at least ten counts. The chain employs TRBV15 and TRBJ2-1; weak D call: TRBD2 (6 bases). V lost 0 bases and J 5 bases, leaving 14 bases between the germline ends. Germline values: CDR1 LNHNV, CDR2 YYDKDF (reference sequence). CDR3 length: 16 residues. In DNA, the CDR3 is TGTGCCACCAGCAGAGATTGGAGGGTTGCCAACAATGAGCAGTTCTTC. This encodes CATSRDWRVANNEQFF. The whole variable domain, remainder taken from reference TRBV15 and TRBJ2-1, is DAMVIQNPRYQVTQFGKPVTLSCSQTLNHNVMYWYQQKSSQAPKLLFHYYDKDFNNEADTPDNFQSRRPNTSFCFLDIRSPGLGDTAMYLCATSRDWRVANNEQFFGPGTRLTVL.

V is TRBV25-1 and J is TRBJ1-1, with 7 bases matching TRBD1. J lost 10 bases, V lost 1 base, and 9 bases had no gene match. Germline CDR1 MGHDK, CDR2 SYGVNS. The CDR3 is made up of 14 amino acids. The CDR3 sequence is CASSELGTDLGAFF. The CDR3 bases are TGTGCCAGCAGTGAATTGGGGACAGACCTTGGAGCTTTCTTT.

This clonotype has at least ten counts. The J gene is TRBJ1-2, the V gene TRBV5-1; D is ambiguous. V was pared by 3 bases and J by 0 bases, with 12 bases between. Germline assignment: CDR1 SGHRS and CDR2 YFSETQ. The CDR3 has 15 amino acids. The CDR3 is CASSYSREANYGYTF. CDR3 nucleotide sequence: TGCGCCAGCAGCTACAGTAGGGAAGCTAACTATGGCTACACCTTC.

This clonotype was seen a handful of times. The chain joins TRBV28 to TRBJ2-3, with 10 bases lining up with TRBD2. V gave up 6 bases and J gave up 4 bases; unmatched junction bases: 16. CDR1 and CDR2 (germline): MDHEN, SYDVKM. The CDR3 runs 18 residues. The CDR3 protein is CASRRSISSGSRPDTQYF. In DNA, the CDR3 is TGTGCCAGCAGACGAAGTATATCTAGCGGGAGTAGGCCAGATACGCAGTATTTT.

This clonotype was seen repeatedly, ten times or more. The chain is built from TRBV20-1 and TRBJ2-2, with 13 nucleotides matching TRBD2. The CDR3 is made up of 17 amino acids. Germline CDR1 DFQATT, CDR2 SNEGSKA (reference sequence). V trimming: 0 bases; J trimming: 6 bases; junction bases outside the gene matches: 7. CDR3: CSARERLAGGVSGELFF. CDR3 sequence (DNA): TGCAGTGCTAGAGAGCGACTAGCGGGAGGTGTTTCCGGGGAGCTGTTTTTT.

V is TRBV3-1 and J is TRBJ2-1, with 11 bases that match TRBD2. The germline V gene has CDR1 LGHDT and CDR2 YNNKEL (reference sequence). Unmatched junction bases numbered 7, after V lost 1 base and J lost 5 bases. The CDR3 sequence is 17 residues long. The CDR3 here is CASSQVGGTSGHNEQFF. The CDR3 nucleotides read TGTGCCAGCAGCCAAGTAGGGGGGACTAGCGGCCACAATGAGCAGTTCTTC.

This sequence joins TRBV20-1 and TRBJ2-5; D not resolved. The CDR3 length is 14 residues. Germline loops: CDR1 DFQATT, CDR2 SNEGSKA (reference sequence). With 3 bases removed from V and 3 bases from J, the gap between germline ends came to 14 bases. CDR3 amino acids: CSARSQFQEETQYF. The CDR3, as DNA: TGCAGTGCTAGGTCTCAATTTCAGGAAGAGACCCAGTACTTC.

This clonotype showed up many times. V usage is TRBV3-1 and J usage is TRBJ1-1; D remains ambiguous. The CDR3 length is 13 residues. V lost 2 bases and J 3 bases, leaving 7 bases between the germline ends. From germline, CDR1 is LGHDT and CDR2 YNNKEL (reference sequence). CDR3 sequence reads: CASSQTTDTEAFF. CDR3 sequence (DNA): TGTGCCAGCAGCCAAACAACGGACACTGAAGCTTTCTTT.

The table lists this clonotype with many counts. This chain links TRBV5-1 with TRBJ1-2; D might be TRBD1 (6 bases). The CDR3 covers 17 residues. CDR1 is SGHRS and CDR2 is YFSETQ in the germline V gene. V dropped 3 bases and J dropped 4 bases, with 22 bases sitting between them. The CDR3 spells CASSSGTPTPESYGYTF. In nucleotides, the CDR3 is TGCGCCAGCAGCTCCGGGACACCCACTCCCGAGAGCTATGGCTACACCTTC.